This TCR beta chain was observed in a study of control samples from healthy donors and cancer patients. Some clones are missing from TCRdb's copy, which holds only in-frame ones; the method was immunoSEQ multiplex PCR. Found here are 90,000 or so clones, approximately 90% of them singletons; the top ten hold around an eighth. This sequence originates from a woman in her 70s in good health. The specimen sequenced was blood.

CDR3 sequence (DNA): TGTGCCAGCATCGAACAGGGTGAGCATGGCTACACCTTC. Its translation is CASIEQGEHGYTF. The chain links TRBV6-5 to TRBJ1-2; D is perhaps TRBD1 (6 bases). Trimming stripped 7 bases from V and 6 bases from J, with 15 bases between. Germline CDR1 is MNHEY and CDR2 is SVGAGI. This CDR3 contains 13 residues.